Reported below is one T cell receptor beta chain. The donors were healthy bone marrow donors. PCR used 60 Vbeta primers and 13 Jbeta primers. The method was immunoSEQ multiplex PCR; TCRdb's version includes in-frame clones alone and lacks a portion of them. This table holds 200,000 to 250,000 clones, 76% found once. This specimen belongs to a study of cytomegalovirus exposure and HLA in healthy donors. V was shortened by 1 base and J by 0 bases, with 9 bases between the two germline ends. The CDR3 totals 15 residues. Looked up from germline, CDR1 is GTSNPN and CDR2 is SVGIG (reference sequence). Sequencing was performed on PBMCs. The genes are TRBV30 and TRBJ2-2; TRBD2 might be the D (5 bases). The source is a man aged 18 to 29 in good health and CMV-seronegative. CDR3 nucleotides: TGTGCCTGGAGTGCCGCCGGGGCGAACACCGGGGAGCTGTTTTTT. Its protein is CAWSAAGANTGELFF.